This T cell receptor (beta chain) was sequenced in a study of neurological immune-mediated disorders. Study-wide findings and caveats: The highest TCR clonal expansion occurred in HTLV-1-associated myelopathy; multiple sclerosis fell below healthy controls.

TCRdb redid the calling of the 5' RACE reads with MiXCR, one entry per CDR3 protein. The sample carries roughly 65,000 distinct CDR3 sequences, roughly 4.9% recorded once. Ten or more counts support this clonotype. The target antigen is unknown. The CDR3 totals 14 residues. From germline, CDR1 is SNHLY and CDR2 FYNNEI. The V and J ends lost 6 bases and 4 bases respectively, with 16 bases between them. The material sequenced was PBMCs. This chain joins TRBV2 and TRBJ2-7; unclear D gene. The clonotype originates from a human donor with multiple sclerosis. The donor label of this sample is uncertain. CDR3 loop: CASSDTGGVYEQYF. The DNA for the CDR3 is TGTGCCAGCAGCGACACCGGTGGGGTGTACGAGCAGTACTTC.